The sequence of this T cell receptor (beta chain) was determined in a study of OX40 agonist ivuxolimab in advanced cancers. Clones were sequenced by immunoSEQ multiplex PCR, and TCRdb holds only the in-frame ones, with some missing. This table has about 39,000 clones, about 94% appearing once. For this clone: Its antigen is currently unknown.

Study-level points and caveats: In general, CD8+ T cells held more expanded clones than CD4+ did, on average.

Blood sampling took place at baseline, cycle 4 day 1, and cycle 7 day 1. The origin of this receptor is an adult with an advanced solid tumor such as melanoma, head and neck, liver or kidney cancer. The starting material was CD4+ or CD8+ T cells sorted from blood, obtained in a trial of the OX40 agonist ivuxolimab.

This CDR3 is CASTHTDTQYF. DNA for the CDR3: TGTGCCAGCACCCACACAGATACGCAGTATTTT. The rearrangement links TRBV28 to TRBJ2-3; D unclear. The CDR3 totals 11 residues. V was clipped by 7 bases and J by 2 bases, with 4 bases between them. Germline V gene data show CDR1 as MDHEN and CDR2 as SYDVKM.